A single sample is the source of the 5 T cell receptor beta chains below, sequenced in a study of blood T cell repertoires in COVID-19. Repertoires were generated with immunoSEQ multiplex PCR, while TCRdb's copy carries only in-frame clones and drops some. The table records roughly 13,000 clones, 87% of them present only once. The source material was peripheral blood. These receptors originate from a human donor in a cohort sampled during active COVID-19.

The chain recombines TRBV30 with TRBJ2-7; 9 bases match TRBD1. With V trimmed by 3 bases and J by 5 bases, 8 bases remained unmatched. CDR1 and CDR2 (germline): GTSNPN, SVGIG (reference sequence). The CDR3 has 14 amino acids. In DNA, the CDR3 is TGTGCCTGGAGGAGGCCGGGACAGGGAAACGAGCAGTACTTC. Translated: CAWRRPGQGNEQYF.

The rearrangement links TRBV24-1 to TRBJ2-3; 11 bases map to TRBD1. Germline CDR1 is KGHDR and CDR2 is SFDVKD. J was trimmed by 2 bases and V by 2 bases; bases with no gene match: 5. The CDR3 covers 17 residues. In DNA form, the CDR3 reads TGTGCCACCAGTGATTCGCCGGGACAGGGGGACACAGATACGCAGTATTTT. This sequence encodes CATSDSPGQGDTDTQYF.

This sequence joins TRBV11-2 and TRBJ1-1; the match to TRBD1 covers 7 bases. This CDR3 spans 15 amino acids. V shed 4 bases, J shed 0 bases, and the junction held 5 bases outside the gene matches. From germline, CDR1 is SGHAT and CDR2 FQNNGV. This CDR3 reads CASSWAGGMNTEAFF. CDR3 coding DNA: TGTGCCAGCAGCTGGGCAGGGGGTATGAACACTGAAGCTTTCTTT.

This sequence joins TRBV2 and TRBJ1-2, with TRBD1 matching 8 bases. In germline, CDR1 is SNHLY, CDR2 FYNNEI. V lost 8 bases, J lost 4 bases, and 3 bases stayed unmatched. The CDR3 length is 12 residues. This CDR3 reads CASCGQGYGYTF. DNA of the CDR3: TGTGCCAGCTGCGGACAGGGCTATGGCTACACCTTC.

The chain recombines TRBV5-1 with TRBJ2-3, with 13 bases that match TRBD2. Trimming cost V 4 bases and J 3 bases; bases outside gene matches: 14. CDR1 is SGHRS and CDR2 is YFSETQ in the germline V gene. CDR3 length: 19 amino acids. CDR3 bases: TGCGCCAGCAGCCGACTAGCGGGAGGTCGAGGTTTTCGGACAGATACGCAGTATTTT. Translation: CASSRLAGGRGFRTDTQYF.